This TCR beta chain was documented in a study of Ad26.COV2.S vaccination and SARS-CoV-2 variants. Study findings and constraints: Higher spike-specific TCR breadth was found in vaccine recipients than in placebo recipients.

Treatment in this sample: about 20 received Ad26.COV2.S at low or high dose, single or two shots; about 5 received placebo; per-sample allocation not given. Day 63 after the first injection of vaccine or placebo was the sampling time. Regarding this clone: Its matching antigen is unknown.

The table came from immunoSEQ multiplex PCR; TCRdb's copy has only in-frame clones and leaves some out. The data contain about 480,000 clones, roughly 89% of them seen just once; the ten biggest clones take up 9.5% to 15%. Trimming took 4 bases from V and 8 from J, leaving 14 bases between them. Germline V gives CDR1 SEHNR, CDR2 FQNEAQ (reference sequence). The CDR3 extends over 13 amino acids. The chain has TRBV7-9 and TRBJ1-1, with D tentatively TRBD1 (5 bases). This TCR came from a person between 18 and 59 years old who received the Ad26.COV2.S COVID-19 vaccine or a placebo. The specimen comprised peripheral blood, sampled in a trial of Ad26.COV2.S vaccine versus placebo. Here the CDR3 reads CASSSNLRDEAFF. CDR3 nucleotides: TGTGCCAGCAGCTCCAACCTCAGGGACGAAGCTTTCTTT.